The source of this T cell receptor beta chain is a study of shared clonotypes between healthy human individuals. Points from the study as a whole: Apart from blood, nothing was sampled; tissue repertoires likely differ. Sorted-subset sequencing was shown by rarefaction to be incomplete despite large depth.

Splitting of each subset's genomic DNA was done evenly across several immunoSEQ plates. This table comes from immunoSEQ multiplex PCR, and its TCRdb copy is limited to in-frame clones, with some not included. The repertoire holds about 610,000 clones, around 97% seen once, with less than 0.065% in the top ten. Comment on this clone: Its antigen remains unidentified.

The receptor was derived from a woman under 40 in good health. Sequencing input: naive CD4+ T cells sorted from blood. As for subset: CD45RA+ positively selected.

The CDR3 protein is CASSDSRAAKVHGYTF. The CDR3 DNA sequence: TGTGCCAGCAGTGACTCGAGGGCAGCGAAGGTACATGGCTACACCTTC. This chain joins TRBV6-4 and TRBJ1-2; D unresolved. Germline V lookup: CDR1 MRHNA, CDR2 SNTAGT. The CDR3 is 16 amino acids. Trimming stripped 0 bases from V and 6 bases from J, with 17 bases between.